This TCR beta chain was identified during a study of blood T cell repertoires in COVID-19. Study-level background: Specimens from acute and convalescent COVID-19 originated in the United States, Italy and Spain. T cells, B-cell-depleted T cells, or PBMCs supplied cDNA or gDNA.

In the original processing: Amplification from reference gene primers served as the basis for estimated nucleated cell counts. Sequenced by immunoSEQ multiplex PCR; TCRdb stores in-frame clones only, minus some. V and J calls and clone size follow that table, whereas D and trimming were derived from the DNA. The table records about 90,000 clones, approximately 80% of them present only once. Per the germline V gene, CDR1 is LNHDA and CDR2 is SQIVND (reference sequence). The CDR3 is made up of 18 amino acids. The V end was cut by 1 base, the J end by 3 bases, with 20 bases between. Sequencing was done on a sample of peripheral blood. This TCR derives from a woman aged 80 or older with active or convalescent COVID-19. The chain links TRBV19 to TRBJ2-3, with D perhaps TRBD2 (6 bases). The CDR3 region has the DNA TGTGCCAGTAGTATAGGCCCACCGGACCTAGGGAGGACAGATACGCAGTATTTT. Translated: CASSIGPPDLGRTDTQYF.